This passage covers 24 T cell receptor beta chains from one sample sequenced in a study of regulatory T cells in long-lasting Graves disease. CDR3-region Arm-PCR and iRepertoire HTBI primers produced the TCR beta libraries. TCRdb recomputed calls from the multiplex PCR reads with MiXCR, one row per CDR3 protein. The profile covers around 470,000 distinct CDR3 sequences, with 11% to 15% appearing a single time and approximately 15% taken by the ten largest. The time point was: newly diagnosed GD, antithyroid drugs for less than 3 months. Scientists built the TCR library using RNA that was extracted from PBMCs. This sample was also put to use in a study of T cells in Graves' hyperthyroidism and ophthalmopathy.

Specimen: peripheral blood mononuclear cells (PBMCs), collected at new diagnosis, from a patient treated with antithyroid drugs. These TCRs come from a woman between 45 and 60 years old with Graves disease.

The chain carries TRBV19 and TRBJ1-5; perhaps TRBD1 as D (6 bases). V shed 5 bases and J shed 0 bases, with 11 bases lying between them. The CDR3 loop spans 15 amino acids. Germline assignment: CDR1 LNHDA and CDR2 SQIVND (reference sequence). In nucleotides, the CDR3 is TGTGCCAGTAGTTGGACAGAGGATAGCAATCAGCCCCAGCATTTT. It codes for CASSWTEDSNQPQHF.

There are a few counts of this clonotype. This chain uses TRBV5-1 with TRBJ2-6, with D perhaps matching TRBD2 (5 bases). The germline V gene has CDR1 SGHRS and CDR2 YFSETQ. V gave up 4 bases and J gave up 1 base, with 6 bases separating them. This CDR3 has 14 residues. The CDR3 region has the DNA TGCGCCAGCAGCGAGGGTTCTGGGGCCAACGTCCTGACTTTC. It translates to CASSEGSGANVLTF.

On this clonotype itself: The conserved closing phenylalanine or tryptophan is absent in this CDR3, likely reflecting a read error. The V and J genes are TRBV14 and TRBJ2-2; 8 bases align to TRBD2. V gave up 0 bases and J gave up 4 bases; unmatched junction bases: 4. This CDR3 has 16 amino acids. Per the germline V gene, CDR1 is SGHDN and CDR2 is FVKESK. The CDR3 DNA reads TGTGCCAGCAGCCAAGAGCGGCTAGCGGGCACCGGGGAGCTGTTTTCT. This gives the protein CASSQERLAGTGELFS.

The chain carries TRBV19 and TRBJ1-3; D unresolved. Germline values: CDR1 LNHDA, CDR2 SQIVND (reference sequence). Trimming shortened V by 9 bases and J by 3 bases, and 12 bases separated the two germline ends. The CDR3 has 13 amino acids. The CDR3 nucleotides read TGTGCCAGCAGGATCGCGGGTGGAAACACCATATATTTT. Translation gives CASRIAGGNTIYF.

About this clonotype itself: This likely stems from a read error, as it lies one base from a far larger clone. This rearrangement joins TRBV7-7 to TRBJ2-3, with unresolved D. CDR1 SSHAT and CDR2 FNYEAQ come from the germline V gene (reference sequence). The CDR3 totals 13 residues. The DNA for the CDR3 is TGTGCCAGCAGCTTATCCTTCACAGCTACGCAGTATTTT. Its protein product is CASSLSFTATQYF.

This clonotype has ten or more counts. The J gene is TRBJ2-1, the V gene TRBV27; 10 bases are a match to TRBD2. J was trimmed by 2 bases and V by 5 bases; bases with no gene match: 24. The CDR3 length is 22 residues. Germline-derived CDR1 and CDR2 are MNHEY and SMNVEV (reference sequence). CDR3 in amino acids: CASSTRMPLPGASGRPYNEQFF. CDR3 DNA sequence: TGTGCCAGCAGTACACGAATGCCGTTGCCGGGTGCTAGCGGGAGACCCTACAATGAGCAGTTCTTC.

There are many counts of this clonotype. The chain carries TRBV12-3 or TRBV12-4 and TRBJ2-1; 9 nucleotides agree with TRBD1. The CDR3 is 16 residues long. The V and J ends lost 3 bases and 8 bases, in that order; junction bases with no gene match: 11. The CDR3 bases are TGTGCCAGCAGTTTCCATTTACAGGGGGACAGGGATGAGCAGTTCTTC. This codes for CASSFHLQGDRDEQFF.

The table lists this clonotype with many counts. The chain carries TRBV7-9 and TRBJ2-7, with D maybe TRBD1 (6 bases). Germline CDR1 SEHNR, CDR2 FQNEAQ (reference sequence). This CDR3 region has 14 residues. Trimming left V 4 bases short and J 2 bases short, with 12 bases between. This CDR3 is CASSSARDTYEQYF. The CDR3 coding sequence is TGTGCCAGCAGCTCAGCACGGGACACCTACGAGCAGTACTTC.

Worth noting for this clonotype: A read error is possible here, since a much larger clone lies one base away. The chain couples TRBV6-2 or TRBV6-3 to TRBJ2-1; perhaps TRBD1 as D (6 bases). V was shortened by 10 bases and J by 10 bases, with 20 bases between the two germline ends. This CDR3 has 13 amino acids. Germline V gene lookup returns CDR1 MNHEY and CDR2 SVGEGT. CDR3 in amino acids: CATQEWTDYEQFF. CDR3 coding DNA: TGTGCCACCCAAGAGTGGACAGACTACGAGCAGTTCTTC.

In this sample, this clonotype turned up a few times. The chain recombines TRBV5-1 with TRBJ2-3; 10 bases are a match to TRBD2. The CDR3 is made up of 14 amino acids. From germline, CDR1 is SGHRS and CDR2 YFSETQ. V lost 3 bases and J lost 7; bases outside the gene matches: 5. The CDR3 is CASSSGTSEYTQYF. The DNA of the CDR3 is TGCGCCAGCAGCTCCGGGACTAGCGAATATACGCAGTATTTT.

This clonotype was detected many times. J is TRBJ1-1 and V is TRBV18, with D possibly matching TRBD1 (5 bases). The V end lost 2 bases, the J end lost 5 bases, and 9 bases lay between the germline ends. The CDR3 contains 13 residues. Germline lookup yields CDR1 KGHSH and CDR2 LQKENI. The CDR3 region has the DNA TGTGCCAGCTCACCAGCAGGGATAACTGAAGCTTTCTTT. Protein product: CASSPAGITEAFF.

At least ten counts were recorded for this clonotype. CDR3 DNA: TGTGCCAGCAGCCAAACTTCTACCAATGAGCAGTTCTTC. This sequence encodes CASSQTSTNEQFF. The chain is built from TRBV3-1 and TRBJ2-1; the D is unclear. The CDR3 sequence is 13 residues long. Trimming removed 2 bases at V and 6 bases at J, with 8 bases between. The germline V gene has CDR1 LGHDT and CDR2 YNNKEL (reference sequence).

This clonotype was seen at least ten times. The chain combines TRBV7-6 with TRBJ2-2; possible D gene TRBD2, 5 bases. Trimming removed 4 bases from V and 0 bases from J, with 12 bases in between. CDR1 and CDR2 (germline): SGHVS, FNYEAQ. The CDR3 covers 16 residues. The CDR3 loop reads CASSSNSGTNTGELFF. The DNA for the CDR3 is TGTGCCAGCAGCTCTAATTCGGGAACGAACACCGGGGAGCTGTTTTTT.

This clonotype showed up just a few times. The chain uses TRBV28 and TRBJ1-6; weak D call: TRBD1 (5 bases). Germline CDR1 is MDHEN and CDR2 is SYDVKM. The CDR3 totals 13 residues. The germline V and J ends were trimmed by 11 bases and 7 bases, with 15 bases remaining between them. CDR3 sequence reads: CAGARDGNSPLHF. For the CDR3, the DNA is TGTGCCGGGGCCCGGGACGGGAATTCACCCCTCCACTTT.

J is TRBJ2-3 and V is TRBV5-4; 11 positions match TRBD2. The CDR3 is made up of 16 amino acids. Trimming removed 4 bases from V and 6 bases from J; junction bases left unmatched: 10. Germline assignment: CDR1 SGHNT and CDR2 YYREEE (reference sequence). For the CDR3, the DNA is TGTGCCAGCAGCCCCACTAGCGGGAGAGAGGACGATACGCAGTATTTT. Protein sequence: CASSPTSGREDDTQYF. The whole variable domain, filled in from reference TRBV5-4 and TRBJ2-3, reads ETGVTQSPTHLIKTRGQQVTLRCSSQSGHNTVSWYQQALGQGPQFIFQYYREEENGRGNFPPRFSGLQFPNYSSELNVNALELDDSALYLCASSPTSGREDDTQYFGPGTRLTVL.

This clonotype was counted at least ten times. The V call is TRBV2, the J call TRBJ2-7; either TRBD1 or TRBD2 may supply D (5 bases each). CDR1 is SNHLY, CDR2 FYNNEI, per germline. The CDR3 is 15 amino acids. Trimming removed 6 bases at V and 6 bases at J, with 21 bases between. The CDR3 DNA is TGTGCCAGCAGCCCTACTAGTGGGGCTTTCGGCGAGCAGTACTTC. Protein: CASSPTSGAFGEQYF. The variable domain in full, with the rest retrieved from reference TRBV2 and TRBJ2-7, is EPEVTQTPSHQVTQMGQEVILRCVPISNHLYFYWYRQILGQKVEFLVSFYNNEISEKSEIFDDQFSVERPDGSNFTLKIRSTKLEDSAMYFCASSPTSGAFGEQYFGPGTRLTVT.

This clonotype has a count of ten or more. The chain employs TRBV18 and TRBJ2-7; no clear D. This CDR3 is built from 14 residues. CDR1 and CDR2 from the germline V gene are KGHSH and LQKENI. V was shortened by 1 base and J by 5 bases, with 12 bases between the two germline ends. The CDR3 region is CASSPRPANNEQYF. CDR3 sequence (DNA): TGTGCCAGCTCACCACGGCCAGCTAATAACGAGCAGTACTTC.

The V gene is TRBV4-1, the J gene TRBJ2-7; weak D call: TRBD2 (6 bases). The ends were cut back, 0 bases at V and 4 bases at J, with 16 bases in the middle. This CDR3 is 16 amino acids long. CDR1 MGHRA and CDR2 YSYEKL come from the germline V gene. This chain's CDR3 is CASSQDTTSYAYEQYF. The CDR3 DNA sequence: TGCGCCAGCAGCCAAGATACGACTAGTTACGCGTACGAGCAGTACTTC.

This clonotype was detected ten times or more. The chain uses TRBV18 and TRBJ2-3; D gene ambiguous. V was clipped by 2 bases and J by 0 bases, with 15 bases between them. There are 17 residues in the CDR3. CDR1 is KGHSH and CDR2 is LQKENI in the germline V gene. CDR3 nucleotide sequence: TGTGCCAGCTCACCATCGCCGGCTCCTATTAGCACAGATACGCAGTATTTT. Translating it yields CASSPSPAPISTDTQYF.

This clonotype was detected only a few times. The rearrangement joins TRBV18 to TRBJ2-7, with D tentatively TRBD1 or TRBD2 (5 bases each). Germline V CDR1 and CDR2: KGHSH, LQKENI. The V and J ends lost 3 bases and 3 bases respectively, with 15 bases between them. The CDR3 extends over 15 amino acids. CDR3 residues: CASSPEGSGGYEQYF. CDR3 bases: TGTGCCAGCTCACCCGAGGGGTCCGGTGGCTACGAGCAGTACTTC.

This clonotype was found a few times. The chain links TRBV10-3 to TRBJ2-1; 7 bases are a match to TRBD1. CDR1 and CDR2 (germline): ENHRY, SYGVKD. J gave up 6 bases and V 8 bases, and 4 bases lay outside the gene matches. This CDR3 is 12 amino acids long. The CDR3 loop reads CAIESGGNEQFF. In DNA form, the CDR3 reads TGTGCCATCGAATCAGGGGGCAATGAGCAGTTCTTC.

This clonotype was detected a few times. This chain links TRBV6-1 with TRBJ2-7, with 9 bases aligning to TRBD2. This CDR3 comprises 15 residues. V was clipped by 8 bases and J by 5 bases; unmatched bases: 13. Germline CDR1 MNHNS, CDR2 SASEGT. CDR3: CASAILAGLANEQYF. DNA of the CDR3: TGTGCCAGCGCAATACTAGCGGGCCTAGCCAACGAGCAGTACTTC.

This clonotype appeared many times. The CDR3 region is CASSPRDSRQETQYF. In DNA, the CDR3 is TGTGCCAGCTCACCACGCGACAGCCGTCAAGAGACCCAGTACTTC. The chain couples TRBV18 to TRBJ2-5; D perhaps matches TRBD1 (5 bases). This CDR3 has 15 residues. Between the trimmed V and J ends, which lost 1 base and 2 bases, there was a span of 11 bases. The germline V gene encodes CDR1 KGHSH and CDR2 LQKENI.

This clonotype was seen ten or more times. The chain recombines TRBV27 with TRBJ1-5; D gene unclear. This CDR3 spans 13 amino acids. Deletions cut 4 bases from V and 7 bases from J, with 11 bases between. The germline gives CDR1 MNHEY, CDR2 SMNVEV (reference sequence). CDR3 sequence reads: CASSWSVRQPQHF. As DNA, the CDR3 is TGTGCCAGCAGTTGGAGCGTAAGGCAGCCCCAGCATTTT.